The rows below give T cell receptor beta chains drawn from one sample of a study of cytomegalovirus exposure and HLA in healthy donors. Profiled with immunoSEQ multiplex PCR; TCRdb holds only in-frame clones, not every one. The sample carries 150,000 to 180,000 clones, around 68% recorded once. The sample consisted of PBMCs. The receptor set was obtained from a man in his thirties or forties in good health and CMV-seronegative. Both conserved end residues are part of each CDR3. A D gene is named only where the DNA matches it firmly. Size values are once, few and many counts, or a class for expanded clones, and some rows have none.

D gene,clone size,V gene,J gene,CDR3 DNA,CDR3 protein
TRBD1,few,TRBV7-2,TRBJ2-7,TGTGCCAGCAGCTTAGTGGTGACAGGGGGCGAGCAGTACTTC,CASSLVVTGGEQYF
TRBD1,few,TRBV28,TRBJ1-4,TGTGCCAGCAAACCCAGACAGGGGCCTAATGAAAAACTGTTTTTT,CASKPRQGPNEKLFF
NA,few,TRBV18,TRBJ2-7,TGTGCCAGCTCACCGACGCGTGGAGGGAGCGAGCAGTACTTC,CASSPTRGGSEQYF
TRBD1,NA,TRBV4-3,TRBJ1-5,TGCGCCAGCAGCCAGGGTACAGGGGTCAATCAGCCCCAGAATTTT,CASSQGTGVNQPQNF
TRBD2,NA,TRBV25-1,TRBJ2-5,TGTGCCAGCAGTGGGACCGGGGGGTGGACCCAGTACTTC,CASSGTGGWTQYF
TRBD1,NA,TRBV19,TRBJ2-3,TGTGCCAGTAGTATACAGGGGGCGGAAACAGATACGCAGTATTTT,CASSIQGAETDTQYF
NA,few,TRBV7-9,TRBJ1-1,TGTTCCAGCAGCTTAGAAATCGCTGAAGCTTTCTTT,CSSSLEIAEAFF
NA,NA,TRBV5-1,TRBJ1-2,TGCGCCAGCAGCTTGGAACCAGGGTTTAACTATGGCTACACCTTC,CASSLEPGFNYGYTF
TRBD2,NA,TRBV29-1,TRBJ2-4,TGCAGCGTTGCCCCGCGACTAGCGACGGCCAAAAACATTCAGTACTTC,CSVAPRLATAKNIQYF
NA,once,TRBV7-8,TRBJ2-7,TGTGCCAGCAGCCTCGGTGCGGACAGTTCCTACGAGCAGTACTTC,CASSLGADSSYEQYF
NA,NA,TRBV28,TRBJ1-4,TGTGCCAGCAGGGGGCCGAATGAAAAACTGTTTTTT,CASRGPNEKLFF
NA,NA,TRBV5-1,TRBJ2-7,TGCGCCAGCAGCTACACCGGGTCGGGGTCTTCCTACGAGCAGTACTTC,CASSYTGSGSSYEQYF
TRBD1,NA,TRBV28,TRBJ1-5,TGTGCCAGCAGCAAGACAGGGAGTAGCAATCAGCCCCAGCATTTT,CASSKTGSSNQPQHF
TRBD1,NA,TRBV19,TRBJ2-2,TGTGCCAGTAGTCCCGGGACAGTAATAACCGGGGAGCTGTTTTTT,CASSPGTVITGELFF